The present T cell receptor (beta chain) was sequenced within a study of T cell responses to AZD1222 COVID-19 vaccine (dated by TCRdb to the early 2020s). Looking at the study overall: Because spike-specific TCR depth and breadth did not differ between the two schedules, AZD1222 recipients who got a second dose at roughly 4 weeks were pooled with those who got a second dose at roughly 12 weeks. Enrollment into the trials was organized by age into subgroups of 18-55, 56-69 and 70-plus years, and those subgroups contained roughly 150, 30 and 60 TCR-sequenced participants, respectively. TCR sequencing covered more than 230 trial participants: 200 to 220 given two doses of AZD1222 and 26 given two doses of MenACWY control vaccine.

Comment on this clone: The antigen it binds to is not known. Base qualities are not provided; no much larger clone lies one nucleotide away.

V gives up 5 bases and J gives up 10 bases, and the segment between their germline ends measures 12 bases. CDR1 and CDR2 were assigned from the germline V gene (reference sequence) as MNHEY and SMNVEV. CDR3 length: 13 amino acids, cysteine to phenylalanine. Only the CDR3 region is kept as DNA, spanning 39 bases read in frame from base 1. The CDR3 regions of human TCRbeta chains were subjected to immunosequencing. On the authors' methods: TCRs in the repertoires were compared against a reference library of SARS-CoV-2-specific TCRs that had been generated with the MIRA antigen-specificity platform. Breadth was defined as the fraction of unique TCRs that were SARS-CoV-2-associated. Depth was defined as the fraction of total T cells that were SARS-CoV-2-associated. Each spike-specific TCR was assigned to its reactive spike region and to a CD4 or CD8 class using the MIRA data. Log10-transformed breadth and depth values were compared by one-way ANOVA with Sidak's multiple comparisons tests. TCRdb obtained this table from immuneACCESS and retained in-frame rearrangements with V and J assigned. These tables miss some clones; where compared with another copy, unresolved V genes account for less than half of the shortfall, and the remainder is unexplained. The V and J calls and clone size are taken from that table; D and trimming were inferred from the DNA. This sample lists about 110,000 clones; roughly 90% were detected once. The ten largest clones add up to roughly 5.3% of the sample.

The full study reports these points: The 56-69-year group was small, and its depth increase did not reach significance, likely because of low power. CD4 TCRs associated with the vaccine covered the entire spike protein, and the dominant responses were in regions 160-218 and 743-854. Because no day 14 peak-response samples were available, repertoires were characterized only after the peak T cell response. After two AZD1222 doses, spike-specific TCR breadth and depth were significantly higher than at day 0 and than in MenACWY recipients. Reportedly, almost half of the unique spike-specific TCRs recognized epitopes lying outside the regions that are mutated in the B.1.351 and B.1.1.7 variants. Only six AZD1222 recipients were SARS-CoV-2 seropositive at baseline, limiting conclusions about previously exposed vaccinees. Participants were mostly white British and included more females than males, and it was suggested by the authors that clonal diversity may have been underestimated.

The sample's time point label, decoded: baseline before first vaccination. Samples from vaccinated people were obtained from the UK trials COV001 and COV002, which included a single-blind randomized controlled phase 2/3 trial of AZD1222 (ChAdOx1 nCoV-19) in healthy adults. Trial participant PBMC samples were collected at day 0 and day 28 after the second dose for TCRbeta chain sequencing. This receptor chain uses TRBV27 and TRBJ1-6; no confident D gene assignment can be made. The source material was peripheral blood, sampled on day 0 of AZD1222 vaccination. This clonotype was sampled from an adult in good health. The CDR3: CASSATIRSPLHF. The DNA reads TGTGCCAGCAGTGCCACAATACGGTCACCCCTCCACTTT.